The clone carrying this T cell receptor (beta chain) has just a few counts. What it binds is unknown. In germline, CDR1 is GTSNPN, CDR2 SVGIG (reference sequence). Deletions cut 2 bases from V and 0 bases from J, with 17 bases between. The CDR3 extends over 16 amino acids. This specimen comes from a study of T-cell memory formation after mild COVID-19. Notes on the study in general: Whereas later expanders leaned CD4+, clones contracting day 15 to 85 showed a balanced CD4/CD8 makeup. Largely, contracting CD4+ clones fell within CM and EM, and contracting CD8+ clones within EMRA.

TCRdb recomputed calls from the 5' RACE reads with MiXCR, one row per CDR3 protein. The sample records about 470,000 distinct CDR3 sequences, about 20% being singletons. The clonotype comes from an adult woman who had mild COVID-19 (a few samples of this study predate the infection). Cell type and time point are not known. Input material: PBMCs or a T cell subset sorted from them (not recorded which). The gene calls are TRBV30 and TRBJ2-7, with a possible D match to TRBD1 (6 bases). CDR3 protein: CAWSWKRQVRSYEQYF. The CDR3 region has the DNA TGTGCCTGGAGTTGGAAACGACAGGTACGCTCCTACGAGCAGTACTTC.